A single sample is the source of the 6 T cell receptor beta chains below, sequenced in a study of cytomegalovirus exposure and HLA in healthy donors. The primer mix had 60 Vbeta and 13 Jbeta primers. TCRdb's table, derived via immunoSEQ multiplex PCR, lists solely in-frame clones and lacks some. Of some 150,000 clones in the sample, approximately 8.9% were seen once. Sequencing was carried out using PBMCs. The source of these receptors is a middle-aged woman in good health and CMV-seropositive.

This chain joins TRBV19 and TRBJ1-3; TRBD1 agrees at 7 bases. This CDR3 is 15 amino acids long. In germline, CDR1 is LNHDA, CDR2 SQIVND (reference sequence). Germline trimming cut 7 bases from V and 0 bases from J; bases unmatched to any gene: 6. In DNA, the CDR3 is TGTGCCAGTATCCCGGGACAGTTCTCTGGAAACACCATATATTTT. Translating it yields CASIPGQFSGNTIYF.

This chain links TRBV7-2 with TRBJ2-5, with a tentative D call TRBD2 (6 bases). Between the trimmed V and J ends, which lost 3 bases and 2 bases, there was a span of 7 bases. Germline loops: CDR1 SGHTA, CDR2 FQGNSA. CDR3 length: 13 residues. DNA of the CDR3: TGTGCCAGCAGCTTTGGAGGGCAAGAGACCCAGTACTTC. This sequence encodes CASSFGGQETQYF.

Comment on this clone: At the DNA level, this CDR3 is encoded by other sequences in the same sample as well. The J gene is TRBJ1-2, the V gene TRBV7-9; D is unresolved. V dropped 1 base and J dropped 2 bases, with 5 bases sitting between them. Germline V gene data show CDR1 as SEHNR and CDR2 as FQNEAQ (reference sequence). The CDR3 sequence is 13 residues long. This CDR3 is CASSLGQNYGYTF. For the CDR3, the DNA is TGTGCCAGCAGCTTAGGGCAGAACTATGGCTACACCTTC.

This clone turned up a few times. This chain uses TRBV5-4 with TRBJ2-7, with TRBD2 matching over 7 bases. J lost 6 bases, V lost 3 bases, and 0 bases had no gene match. The germline gives CDR1 SGHNT, CDR2 YYREEE (reference sequence). The CDR3 sequence is 11 residues long. The CDR3 nucleotides are TGTGCCAGCAGCTGGGGGGGCGAGCAGTACTTC. Translation gives CASSWGGEQYF.

J is TRBJ1-5 and V is TRBV10-3; 10 positions agree with TRBD1. CDR1 and CDR2 from the germline V gene are ENHRY and SYGVKD. V lost 3 bases and J lost 5; bases outside the gene matches: 4. This CDR3 has 15 residues. CDR3 region: CAISDGTGDDQPQHF. CDR3 nucleotide sequence: TGTGCCATCAGTGACGGGACAGGGGATGATCAGCCCCAGCATTTT.

The chain combines TRBV6-6 with TRBJ2-5, with a weak D call TRBD1 (6 bases). The CDR3 contains 16 residues. V was trimmed by 5 bases and J by 3 bases, leaving 19 bases between them. CDR1 and CDR2 from the germline V gene are MNHNY and SVGAGI (reference sequence). In DNA form, the CDR3 reads TGTGCCAGCAGTCTCCGCAGACAGGCTCATAAAGAGACCCAGTACTTC. Amino acid sequence: CASSLRRQAHKETQYF.